Shown below are 12 T cell receptor beta chains from a single sample sequenced in a study of neurological immune-mediated disorders. Each CDR3 protein gets one entry after TCRdb re-called the 5' RACE reads with MiXCR. The repertoire holds 75,000 to 80,000 distinct CDR3 sequences, with about 5% as singletons. Sequencing was performed on PBMCs. The receptors originated from a woman aged 25-40 years with multiple sclerosis.

This clonotype was recorded many times. The J gene is TRBJ2-1, the V gene TRBV2; D gene unclear. Germline V lookup: CDR1 SNHLY, CDR2 FYNNEI. The CDR3 totals 14 residues. Trimming removed 9 bases at V and 2 bases at J, with 14 bases between. CDR3 sequence (DNA): TGTGCCAGTTCAGCATTACCGACCTACAATGAGCAGTTCTTC. Its protein is CASSALPTYNEQFF.

Concerning this clonotype: A single base separates this from a much larger clone, so it may be a read error. The chain uses TRBV5-1 and TRBJ2-1; perhaps D is TRBD1 or TRBD2 (5 bases each). The CDR3 totals 14 residues. Germline V gene lookup returns CDR1 SGHRS and CDR2 YFSETQ. The CDR3, as DNA: TGCGCCAGCAGCTTACGGGACCCCTACAATGCGCAGTTCTTC. As protein: CASSLRDPYNAQFF.

This clonotype was counted at least ten times. The V and J genes are TRBV5-1 and TRBJ2-4, with D perhaps being TRBD1 or TRBD2 (6 bases each). The CDR3 totals 19 residues. V was shortened by 0 bases and J by 6 bases, with 25 bases between the two germline ends. CDR1 SGHRS and CDR2 YFSETQ come from the germline V gene. The CDR3 DNA follows: TGCGCCAGCAGCTTGGCCCGGGGGACACTATCTCCGGAAGGAAACATTCAGTACTTC. It is translated as CASSLARGTLSPEGNIQYF.

This clonotype was detected ten times or more. The V gene is TRBV20-1, the J gene TRBJ2-1, with TRBD2 matching over 15 bases. The V gene's germline CDR1 is DFQATT and CDR2 SNEGSKA (reference sequence). The CDR3 extends over 16 amino acids. Trimming removed 6 bases from V and 4 bases from J; junction bases left unmatched: 7. The CDR3 DNA sequence: TGCAGTGCCAGGACAGGGACTAGCGGGAGGTACAATGAGCAGTTCTTC. This encodes CSARTGTSGRYNEQFF.

In its sample, this clonotype was seen once. The genes are TRBV11-3 and TRBJ2-7, with 9 bases matching TRBD1. Germline CDR1 reads SGHNT; CDR2 reads YENEEA. After removal of 6 bases from V and 0 bases from J, the junction contained 15 bases not matched to a gene. The CDR3 has 18 amino acids. The CDR3 nucleotides read TGTGCCAGCAGATTAATACTACTCACAGGGGGCAGCTCCTACGAGCAGTACGTC. Its protein is CASRLILLTGGSSYEQYV.

This clonotype was recorded many times. The chain has TRBV20-1 and TRBJ2-4, with D perhaps being TRBD1 or TRBD2 (5 bases each). The germline V and J ends were trimmed by 5 bases and 1 base, with 12 bases remaining between them. The germline V gene has CDR1 DFQATT and CDR2 SNEGSKA (reference sequence). The CDR3 totals 14 residues. Here the CDR3 DNA reads TGCAGTGCTCCGAATGAGGGGGCCAAAAACATTCAGTACTTC. Translation: CSAPNEGAKNIQYF.

In this sample, this clonotype turned up many times. V gene TRBV7-2 combines with J gene TRBJ2-1; no firm D call. Germline loops: CDR1 SGHTA, CDR2 FQGNSA. V lost 0 bases, J lost 0 bases, and 21 bases lay in between. CDR3 length equals 20 residues. CDR3 sequence: CASSLAVGGYQWSSYNEQFF. The CDR3 bases are TGTGCCAGCAGCTTAGCAGTAGGTGGCTACCAATGGAGCTCCTACAATGAGCAGTTCTTC.

In its sample, this clonotype was seen many times. The chain uses TRBV5-1 and TRBJ2-5, with TRBD2 identical over 9 bases. The CDR3 contains 17 residues. Germline CDR1 reads SGHRS; CDR2 reads YFSETQ. J was trimmed by 2 bases and V by 4 bases; bases with no gene match: 12. CDR3 bases: TGCGCCAGCAGCGAAGGACTAGCGAGATCCTCTCAAGAGACCCAGTACTTC. Translation gives CASSEGLARSSQETQYF. The variable domain in full, with the rest retrieved from reference TRBV5-1 and TRBJ2-5, is KAGVTQTPRYLIKTRGQQVTLSCSPISGHRSVSWYQQTPGQGLQFLFEYFSETQRNKGNFPGRFSGRQFSNSRSEMNVSTLELGDSALYLCASSEGLARSSQETQYFGPGTRLLVL.

The sample holds many counts of this clonotype. The chain uses TRBV20-1 and TRBJ2-3, with D tentatively TRBD2 (6 bases). The CDR3 consists of 14 residues. Germline V gene data show CDR1 as DFQATT and CDR2 as SNEGSKA (reference sequence). Trimming took 4 bases from V and 1 from J, leaving 12 bases between them. CDR3 nucleotides: TGCAGTGCTAAAACTAGCATTGGCACAGATACGCAGTATTTT. It encodes CSAKTSIGTDTQYF.

This clonotype was picked up many times. The rearrangement links TRBV5-6 to TRBJ2-7; possibly TRBD1 for D (5 bases). The germline V gene has CDR1 SGHDT and CDR2 YYEEEE. The germline V and J ends were trimmed by 2 bases and 0 bases, with 12 bases remaining between them. There are 15 residues in the CDR3. The CDR3 spells CASSLTGTSSYEQYV. CDR3 coding DNA: TGTGCCAGCAGCTTAACAGGTACAAGCTCCTACGAGCAGTACGTC.

This clonotype appeared many times. This chain joins TRBV6-4 and TRBJ2-2, with 9 bases aligning to TRBD2. Germline V lookup: CDR1 MRHNA, CDR2 SNTAGT. The CDR3 loop spans 16 amino acids. The J segment lost 1 base and the V segment lost 2 bases, leaving 2 bases of the junction unmatched. CDR3 coding DNA: TGTGCCAGCAGTGACGGAGCGGGGGGGAACACCGGGGAGCTGTTTTTT. It yields the protein CASSDGAGGNTGELFF.

The chain is built from TRBV7-9 and TRBJ2-3; 11 bases are a match to TRBD2. CDR3 length: 18 amino acids. Germline CDR1 is SEHNR and CDR2 is FQNEAQ (reference sequence). The trim removed 5 bases at V and 0 bases at J, leaving 10 bases unmatched. The CDR3 loop reads CASSAGTSGRPSTDTQYF. For the CDR3, the DNA is TGTGCCAGCAGCGCCGGGACTAGCGGCCGCCCTAGCACAGATACGCAGTATTTT.